Presented here are 11 T cell receptor beta chains from one specimen sequenced in a study of cytomegalovirus exposure and HLA in healthy donors. The PCR made use of 60 Vbeta and 13 Jbeta primers. Method: immunoSEQ multiplex PCR; TCRdb's copy keeps in-frame clones and lacks some. The data hold around 150,000 clones, with approximately 70% observed a single time. The sequencing input was PBMCs. The receptors derive from a human donor in good health.

The CDR3 nucleotides are TGTGCCAGCACATTCGCGGGACAGGGGGAAGAAAAACTGTTTTTT. Residues: CASTFAGQGEEKLFF. The J gene is TRBJ1-4, the V gene TRBV2, with TRBD1 identical over 11 bases. In germline, CDR1 is SNHLY, CDR2 FYNNEI. Losses at the gene ends were 7 bases for V and 8 bases for J; bases not matched to a gene: 9. This CDR3 has 15 residues.

The CDR3 protein is CASSLQGPNTGELFF. CDR3 nucleotides: TGTGCCAGCAGTTTACAGGGGCCCAACACCGGGGAGCTGTTTTTT. The rearrangement joins TRBV6-5 to TRBJ2-2, with 7 nucleotides matching TRBD1. The V gene's germline CDR1 is MNHEY and CDR2 SVGAGI. With 4 bases clipped from V and 2 bases from J, the junction kept 4 bases outside the gene matches. The CDR3 has 15 amino acids.

Comment on this clone: Other DNA sequences in the sample encode the same CDR3. The J gene is TRBJ1-2, the V gene TRBV9; D may be TRBD1 (6 bases). Trimming removed 0 bases from V and 6 bases from J, with 15 bases in between. The CDR3 is 15 amino acids. Germline V gene data show CDR1 as SGDLS and CDR2 as YYNGEE. The CDR3 coding sequence is TGTGCCAGCAGCGTAGCGACGGGGGGCGAGCATGGCTACACCTTC. This encodes CASSVATGGEHGYTF.

J is TRBJ2-5 and V is TRBV29-1; 9 nucleotides line up with TRBD2. Per the germline V gene, CDR1 is SQVTM and CDR2 is ANQGSEA. This CDR3 contains 15 residues. Germline trimming cut 7 bases from V and 0 bases from J; bases unmatched to any gene: 9. The CDR3 is CSALQLAGHQETQYF. For the CDR3, the DNA is TGCAGCGCTCTCCAACTAGCGGGCCACCAAGAGACCCAGTACTTC.

The table lists this clone with a few counts. J is TRBJ2-7 and V is TRBV13, with 10 bases aligning to TRBD1. Germline V gene sequence: CDR1 PRHDT, CDR2 FYEKMQ (reference sequence). The ends lost 5 bases at V and 6 bases at J; junction bases unmatched: 7. This CDR3 is 14 amino acids long. The CDR3 loop is CASSPDRGPGEQYF. CDR3 nucleotides: TGTGCCAGCAGCCCTGACAGGGGGCCGGGCGAGCAGTACTTC. The variable domain in full, completed from reference TRBV13 and TRBJ2-7, reads AAGVIQSPRHLIKEKRETATLKCYPIPRHDTVYWYQQGPGQDPQFLISFYEKMQSDKGSIPDRFSAQQFSDYHSELNMSSLELGDSALYFCASSPDRGPGEQYFGPGTRLTVT.

This clone was seen a few times. The chain couples TRBV4-1 to TRBJ2-7; TRBD1 aligns across 8 bases. The germline V gene encodes CDR1 MGHRA and CDR2 YSYEKL. Trimming took 1 base from V and 2 from J; bases not matched to a gene: 4. The CDR3 covers 15 residues. The DNA for the CDR3 is TGCGCCAGCAGCCAAGTGACAGGGGAAACCTACGAGCAGTACTTC. It encodes CASSQVTGETYEQYF.

The rearrangement joins TRBV7-8 to TRBJ2-7; no firm D call. The length of the CDR3 is 11 residues. V was clipped by 2 bases and J by 6 bases, with 5 bases between them. The germline gives CDR1 SGHVS, CDR2 FQNEAQ. The CDR3 DNA sequence: TGTGCCAGCAGCTTAATTCGCGAGCAGTACTTC. It is translated as CASSLIREQYF.

This sequence joins TRBV9 and TRBJ2-3; 8 positions match TRBD2. The CDR3 totals 15 residues. J gave up 2 bases and V 4 bases, and 6 bases lay outside the gene matches. Germline V lookup: CDR1 SGDLS, CDR2 YYNGEE. CDR3 region: CASSPRLAYTDTQYF. In DNA, the CDR3 is TGTGCCAGCAGCCCCCGACTAGCGTACACAGATACGCAGTATTTT.

The chain uses TRBV10-3 and TRBJ2-1; 7 bases match TRBD2. CDR1 is ENHRY, CDR2 SYGVKD, per germline. This CDR3 comprises 16 residues. V shed 3 bases, J shed 8 bases, and the junction held 13 bases outside the gene matches. CDR3 protein: CAISDPAGRAWDEQFF. The CDR3 nucleotides read TGTGCCATCAGTGATCCTGCGGGGAGGGCCTGGGATGAGCAGTTCTTC.

As regards this clone: Distinct nucleotide sequences in the sample also encode this CDR3. The chain's CDR3 is CASSPGQMNTEAFF. CDR3 DNA sequence: TGTGCCAGCAGCCCGGGACAAATGAACACTGAAGCTTTCTTT. The chain has TRBV5-4 and TRBJ1-1; weak D call: TRBD1 (6 bases). V shed 4 bases and J shed 0 bases, with 10 bases lying between them. The germline CDR1 and CDR2 sequences are SGHNT and YYREEE (reference sequence). This CDR3 is built from 14 residues.

This rearrangement joins TRBV12-5 to TRBJ2-1; D unresolved. The germline V gene encodes CDR1 LGHNT and CDR2 FRNRAP. This CDR3 is built from 13 residues. V lost 3 bases, J lost 1 base, and 4 bases lay in between. The CDR3 DNA reads TGTGCTAGTGGTTTCAGTTCCTACAATGAGCAGTTCTTC. Protein sequence: CASGFSSYNEQFF.